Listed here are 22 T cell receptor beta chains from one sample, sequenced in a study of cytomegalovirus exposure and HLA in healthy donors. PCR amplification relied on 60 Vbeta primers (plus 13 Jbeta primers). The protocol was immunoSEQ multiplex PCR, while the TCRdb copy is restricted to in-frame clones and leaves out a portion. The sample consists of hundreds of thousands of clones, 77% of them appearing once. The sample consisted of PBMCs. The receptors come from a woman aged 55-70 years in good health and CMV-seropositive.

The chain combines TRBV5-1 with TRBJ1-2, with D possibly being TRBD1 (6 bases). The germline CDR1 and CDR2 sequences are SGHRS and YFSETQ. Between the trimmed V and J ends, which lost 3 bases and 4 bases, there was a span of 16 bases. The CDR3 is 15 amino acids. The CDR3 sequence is CASSSAGVAGYGYTF. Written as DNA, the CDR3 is TGCGCCAGCAGCTCCGCAGGGGTTGCAGGCTATGGCTACACCTTC.

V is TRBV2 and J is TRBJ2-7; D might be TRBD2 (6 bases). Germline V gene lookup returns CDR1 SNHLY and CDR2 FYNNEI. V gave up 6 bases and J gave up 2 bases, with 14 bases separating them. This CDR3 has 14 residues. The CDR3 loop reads CASRGTAVTYEQYF. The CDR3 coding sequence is TGTGCCAGCAGGGGGACTGCTGTTACCTACGAGCAGTACTTC.

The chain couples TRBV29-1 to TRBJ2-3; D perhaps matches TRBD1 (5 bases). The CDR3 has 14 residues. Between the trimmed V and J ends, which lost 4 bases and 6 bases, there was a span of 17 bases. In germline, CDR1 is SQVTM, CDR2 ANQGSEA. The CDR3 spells CSVVVGAGGDTQYF. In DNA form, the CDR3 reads TGCAGCGTTGTTGTTGGGGCAGGCGGTGATACGCAGTATTTT.

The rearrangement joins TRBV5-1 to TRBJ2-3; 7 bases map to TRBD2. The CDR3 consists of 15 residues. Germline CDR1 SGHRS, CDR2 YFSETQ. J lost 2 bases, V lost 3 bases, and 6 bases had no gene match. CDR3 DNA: TGCGCCAGCAGCTCTCAGCGGGGCCTCACAGATACGCAGTATTTT. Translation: CASSSQRGLTDTQYF.

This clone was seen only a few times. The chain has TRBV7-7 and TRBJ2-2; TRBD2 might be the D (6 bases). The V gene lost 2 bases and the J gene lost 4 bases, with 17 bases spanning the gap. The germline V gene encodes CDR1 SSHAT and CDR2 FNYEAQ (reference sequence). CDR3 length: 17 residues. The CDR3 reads CASSLFLGLALTGELFF. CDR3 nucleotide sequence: TGTGCCAGCAGCTTATTTTTAGGGCTAGCGCTCACCGGGGAGCTGTTTTTT.

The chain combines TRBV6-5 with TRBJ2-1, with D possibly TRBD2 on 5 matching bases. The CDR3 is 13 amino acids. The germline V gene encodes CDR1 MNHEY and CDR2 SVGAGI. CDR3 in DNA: TGTTCTTCCGGGATCCCCGCATACAATGAGCAGTTCTTC. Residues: CSSGIPAYNEQFF.

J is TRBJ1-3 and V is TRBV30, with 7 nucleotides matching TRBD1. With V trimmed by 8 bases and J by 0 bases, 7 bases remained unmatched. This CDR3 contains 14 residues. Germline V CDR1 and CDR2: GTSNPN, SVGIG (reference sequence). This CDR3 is CAREGANSGNTIYF. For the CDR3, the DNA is TGTGCCCGGGAGGGGGCCAACTCTGGAAACACCATATATTTT.

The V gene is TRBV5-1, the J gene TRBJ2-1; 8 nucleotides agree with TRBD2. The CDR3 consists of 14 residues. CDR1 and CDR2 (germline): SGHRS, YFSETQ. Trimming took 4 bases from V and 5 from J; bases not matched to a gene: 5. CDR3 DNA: TGCGCCAGCAGCCTGGGGACTAGAGACAATGAGCAGTTCTTC. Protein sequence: CASSLGTRDNEQFF.

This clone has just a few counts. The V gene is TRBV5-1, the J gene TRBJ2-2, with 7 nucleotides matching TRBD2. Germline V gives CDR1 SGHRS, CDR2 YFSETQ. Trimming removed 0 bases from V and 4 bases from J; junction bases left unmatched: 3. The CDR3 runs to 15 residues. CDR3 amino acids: CASSLASGRTGELFF. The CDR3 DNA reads TGCGCCAGCAGCTTGGCTAGCGGCCGCACCGGGGAGCTGTTTTTT. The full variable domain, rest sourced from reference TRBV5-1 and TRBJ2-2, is KAGVTQTPRYLIKTRGQQVTLSCSPISGHRSVSWYQQTPGQGLQFLFEYFSETQRNKGNFPGRFSGRQFSNSRSEMNVSTLELGDSALYLCASSLASGRTGELFFGEGSRLTVL.

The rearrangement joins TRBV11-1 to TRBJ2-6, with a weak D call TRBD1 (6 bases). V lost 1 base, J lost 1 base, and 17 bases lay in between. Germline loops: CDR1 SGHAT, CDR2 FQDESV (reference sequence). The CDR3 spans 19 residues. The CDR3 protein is CASSLGTGRGISGANVLTF. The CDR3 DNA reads TGTGCCAGCAGCTTAGGAACGGGCAGGGGTATTTCTGGGGCCAACGTCCTGACTTTC.

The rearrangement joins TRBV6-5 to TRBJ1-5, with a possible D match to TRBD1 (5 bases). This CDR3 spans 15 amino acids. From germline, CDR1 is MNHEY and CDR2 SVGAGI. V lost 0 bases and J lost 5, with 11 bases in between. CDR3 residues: CASSYSGLGDQPQHF. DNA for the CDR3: TGTGCCAGCAGTTACTCGGGCCTAGGGGATCAGCCCCAGCATTTT.

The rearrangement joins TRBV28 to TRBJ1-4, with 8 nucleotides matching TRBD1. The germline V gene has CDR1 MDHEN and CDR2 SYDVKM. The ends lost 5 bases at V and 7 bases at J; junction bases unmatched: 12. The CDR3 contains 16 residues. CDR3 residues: CASSPVSGTGPEKLFF. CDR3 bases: TGTGCCAGCAGTCCTGTGTCCGGGACAGGACCTGAAAAACTGTTTTTT. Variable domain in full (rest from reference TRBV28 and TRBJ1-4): DVKVTQSSRYLVKRTGEKVFLECVQDMDHENMFWYRQDPGLGLRLIYFSYDVKMKEKGDIPEGYSVSREKKERFSLILESASTNQTSMYLCASSPVSGTGPEKLFFGSGTQLSVL.

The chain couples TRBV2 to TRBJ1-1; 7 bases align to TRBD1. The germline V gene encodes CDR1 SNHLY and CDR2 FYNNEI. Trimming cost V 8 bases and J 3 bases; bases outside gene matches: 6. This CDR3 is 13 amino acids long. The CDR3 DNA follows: TGTGCCAGCCAACAGGGGCGGGACACTGAAGCTTTCTTT. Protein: CASQQGRDTEAFF.

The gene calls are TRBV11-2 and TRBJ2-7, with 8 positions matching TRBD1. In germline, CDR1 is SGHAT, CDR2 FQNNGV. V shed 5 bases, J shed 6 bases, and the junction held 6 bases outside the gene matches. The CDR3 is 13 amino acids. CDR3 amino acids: CASSPRTGSEQYF. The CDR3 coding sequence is TGTGCCAGCAGCCCCCGGACAGGGAGCGAGCAGTACTTC.

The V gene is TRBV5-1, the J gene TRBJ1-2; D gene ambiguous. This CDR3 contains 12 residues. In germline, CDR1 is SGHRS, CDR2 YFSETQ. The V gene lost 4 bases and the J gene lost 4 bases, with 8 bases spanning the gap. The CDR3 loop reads CASSPEGYGYTF. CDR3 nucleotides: TGCGCCAGCAGCCCAGAGGGCTATGGCTACACCTTC.

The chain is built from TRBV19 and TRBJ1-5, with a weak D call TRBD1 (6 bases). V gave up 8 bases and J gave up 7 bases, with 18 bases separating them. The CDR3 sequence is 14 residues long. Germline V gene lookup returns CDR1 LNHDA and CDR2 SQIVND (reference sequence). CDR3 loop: CASAHREERQPQHF. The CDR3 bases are TGTGCCAGTGCTCACAGGGAAGAGAGACAGCCCCAGCATTTT. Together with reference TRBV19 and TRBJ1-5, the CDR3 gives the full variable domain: DGGITQSPKYLFRKEGQNVTLSCEQNLNHDAMYWYRQDPGQGLRLIYYSQIVNDFQKGDIAEGYSVSREKKESFPLTVTSAQKNPTAFYLCASAHREERQPQHFGDGTRLSIL.

CDR3 nucleotides: TGTGCCAGCAGCTCCAACCACGGGACATCCAACACCGGGGAGCTGTTTTTT. Its protein product is CASSSNHGTSNTGELFF. The rearrangement uses TRBV5-4 and TRBJ2-2; D might be TRBD1 (6 bases). CDR1 SGHNT and CDR2 YYREEE come from the germline V gene (reference sequence). The CDR3 has 17 residues. V gave up 3 bases and J gave up 2 bases, with 17 bases separating them.

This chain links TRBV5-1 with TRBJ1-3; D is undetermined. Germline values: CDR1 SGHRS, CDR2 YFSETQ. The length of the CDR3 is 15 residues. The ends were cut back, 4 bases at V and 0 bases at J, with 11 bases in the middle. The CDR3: CASSEPGDSGNTIYF. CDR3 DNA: TGCGCCAGCAGCGAACCCGGGGACTCTGGAAACACCATATATTTT. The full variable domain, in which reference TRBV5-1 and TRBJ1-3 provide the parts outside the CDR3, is KAGVTQTPRYLIKTRGQQVTLSCSPISGHRSVSWYQQTPGQGLQFLFEYFSETQRNKGNFPGRFSGRQFSNSRSEMNVSTLELGDSALYLCASSEPGDSGNTIYFGEGSWLTVV.

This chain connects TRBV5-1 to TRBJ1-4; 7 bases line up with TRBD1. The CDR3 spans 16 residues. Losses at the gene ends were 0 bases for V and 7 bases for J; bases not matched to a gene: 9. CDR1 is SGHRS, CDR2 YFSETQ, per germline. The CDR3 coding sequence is TGCGCCAGCAGCTTGGGGCCCACAGGGGTTGGTGAAAAACTGTTTTTT. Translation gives CASSLGPTGVGEKLFF.

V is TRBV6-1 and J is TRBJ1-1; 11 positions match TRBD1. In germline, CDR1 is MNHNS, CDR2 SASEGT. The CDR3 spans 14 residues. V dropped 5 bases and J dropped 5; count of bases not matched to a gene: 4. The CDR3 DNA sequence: TGTGCCAGCAGTACGGGACAGGGGGGAACTGAAGCTTTCTTT. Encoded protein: CASSTGQGGTEAFF.

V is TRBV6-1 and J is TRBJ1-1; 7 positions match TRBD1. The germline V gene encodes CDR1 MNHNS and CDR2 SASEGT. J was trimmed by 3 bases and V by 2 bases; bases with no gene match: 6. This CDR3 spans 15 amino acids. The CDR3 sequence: CASSELGGADTEAFF. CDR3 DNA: TGTGCCAGCAGTGAATTAGGGGGCGCAGACACTGAAGCTTTCTTT.

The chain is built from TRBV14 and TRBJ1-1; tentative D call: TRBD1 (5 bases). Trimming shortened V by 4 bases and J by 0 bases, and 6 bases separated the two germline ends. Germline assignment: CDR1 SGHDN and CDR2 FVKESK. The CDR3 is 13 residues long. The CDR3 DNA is TGTGCCAGCAGCCTGACAGTGAACACTGAAGCTTTCTTT. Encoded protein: CASSLTVNTEAFF.